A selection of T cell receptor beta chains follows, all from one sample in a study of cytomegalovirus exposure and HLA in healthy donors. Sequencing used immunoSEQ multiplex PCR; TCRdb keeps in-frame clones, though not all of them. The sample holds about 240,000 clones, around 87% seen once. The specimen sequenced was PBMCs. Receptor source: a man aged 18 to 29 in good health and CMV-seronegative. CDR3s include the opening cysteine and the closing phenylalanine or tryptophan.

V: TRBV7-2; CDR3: CASSLSLAGSYEQYF
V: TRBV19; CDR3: CASSLTGDYGYTF
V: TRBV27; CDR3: CASSRRGTNTEAFF
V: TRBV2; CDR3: CASSSGTPTSGANVLTF
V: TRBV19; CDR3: CASSITRVAIDEQFF
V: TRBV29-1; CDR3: CSVDQGANEKLFF
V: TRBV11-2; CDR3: CASSLDTQMNTEAFF
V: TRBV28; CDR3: CASNGAGEEADTQYF
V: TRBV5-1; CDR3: CASYDTAGANVLTF
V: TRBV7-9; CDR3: CASSAELADTQYF
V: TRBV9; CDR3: CASSHPTGTDDYGYTF
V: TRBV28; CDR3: CASSFSGGQEKLFF
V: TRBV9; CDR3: CASSVAAGGYNEQFF
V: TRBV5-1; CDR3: CASREQGAYGYTF
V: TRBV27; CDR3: CASRPTTGSNQPQHF
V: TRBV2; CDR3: CAITGLAVPETQYF
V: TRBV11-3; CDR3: CASSLDGRGEQFF
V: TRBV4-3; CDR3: CASSQVWQGAHEQYF
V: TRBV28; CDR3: CASSWTSRDTEAFF
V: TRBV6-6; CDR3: CASSGRLLSSGNTIYF
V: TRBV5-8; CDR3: CASSFSGGGELFF
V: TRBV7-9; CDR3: CASSADLDQGGGYTF
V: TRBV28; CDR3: CASSSRLASHSYNEQFF
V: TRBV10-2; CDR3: CASSESGPHLGELFF
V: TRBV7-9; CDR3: CASSLGTPYEQYF
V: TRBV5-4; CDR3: CASNFLTSANSGANVLTF
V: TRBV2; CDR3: CASSEYGQPQHF
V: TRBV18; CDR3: CASSPRGLAGGSETQYF
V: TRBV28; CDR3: CASIGEGGKLFF